The 16 T cell receptor beta chains given below trace back to one sample, sequenced in a study of cytomegalovirus exposure and HLA in healthy donors (dated by TCRdb to about 2017). The library was produced with the immunoSEQ multiplex PCR assay. For the multiplex PCR, a mixture combining 60 forward primers for TCR Vbeta segments and 13 reverse primers for TCR Jbeta segments was used. Entries here come from immuneACCESS through TCRdb and include only in-frame sequences with V and J called. Some clones fail to appear in such tables; in the studies checked, an unresolved V gene covers under half of the shortfall, and the cause of the remainder is unknown. The table for this sample lists about 75,000 clones; roughly 82% of them were counted only once. The leading ten clones occupy approximately 17% of the sample. Source material: PBMCs. The receptors come from a man between 65 and 80 years old in good health and CMV-seropositive.

This chain connects TRBV28 to TRBJ1-4, with 9 bases matching TRBD1. The CDR3 has 14 amino acids. V lost 4 bases, J lost 8 bases, and 5 bases stayed unmatched. The germline V gene encodes CDR1 MDHEN and CDR2 SYDVKM. The CDR3 DNA follows: TGTGCCAGCAGTTCGGGACAGGGACGAGAAAAACTGTTTTTT. Encoded protein: CASSSGQGREKLFF.

This clone appeared a few times. This chain uses TRBV4-3 with TRBJ1-4, with 7 bases lining up with TRBD1. Germline lookup yields CDR1 LGHNA and CDR2 YSLEER. This CDR3 spans 15 amino acids. The ends lost 4 bases at V and 4 bases at J; junction bases unmatched: 6. The CDR3 nucleotides are TGCGCCAGCAGCCGCACGGGACAGTATAATGAAAAACTGTTTTTT. Residues: CASSRTGQYNEKLFF.

The J gene is TRBJ1-4, the V gene TRBV2; 8 bases line up with TRBD1. This CDR3 region has 15 residues. Germline V gene lookup returns CDR1 SNHLY and CDR2 FYNNEI. J gave up 3 bases and V 2 bases, and 2 bases lay outside the gene matches. CDR3 sequence reads: CASSEQGAANEKLFF. The CDR3 region has the DNA TGTGCCAGCAGTGAACAGGGGGCGGCTAATGAAAAACTGTTTTTT. The complete variable domain, with remaining parts taken from reference TRBV2 and TRBJ1-4, reads EPEVTQTPSHQVTQMGQEVILRCVPISNHLYFYWYRQILGQKVEFLVSFYNNEISEKSEIFDDQFSVERPDGSNFTLKIRSTKLEDSAMYFCASSEQGAANEKLFFGSGTQLSVL.

This clone was observed a few times. CDR3 amino acids: CASSGAASGSYNEQFF. CDR3 DNA: TGTGCCAGCAGTGGGGCGGCTAGTGGGAGCTACAATGAGCAGTTCTTC. This rearrangement joins TRBV6-1 to TRBJ2-1, with TRBD2 as a possible D gene (5 bases). The V end lost 4 bases, the J end lost 3 bases, and 16 bases lay between the germline ends. The CDR3 loop spans 16 amino acids. The germline gives CDR1 MNHNS, CDR2 SASEGT.

This sequence joins TRBV29-1 and TRBJ1-5; 10 nucleotides agree with TRBD1. There are 13 residues in the CDR3. Trimming took 4 bases from V and 5 from J; bases not matched to a gene: 2. The germline V gene encodes CDR1 SQVTM and CDR2 ANQGSEA. As DNA, the CDR3 is TGCAGCGTTGCTGGGACAGGGGATCAGCCCCAGCATTTT. This gives the protein CSVAGTGDQPQHF.

The chain carries TRBV4-1 and TRBJ1-6; D is perhaps TRBD1 (5 bases). The germline V gene has CDR1 MGHRA and CDR2 YSYEKL. Trimming took off 6 bases at V and 7 bases at J, with 16 bases between the two ends. This CDR3 is built from 15 residues. CDR3 in amino acids: CASRKVGQGNSPLHF. CDR3 DNA: TGCGCCAGCAGGAAGGTAGGGCAGGGAAATTCACCCCTCCACTTT.

On this clone: The germline gene is not matched at one end of the junction; a read error may be the cause. The V and J genes are TRBV6-1 and TRBJ2-7, with D hard to call. Germline CDR1 reads MNHNS; CDR2 reads SASEGT. CDR3 length: 10 residues. The CDR3 nucleotides are TGTGCCAGCAGTGAAGCTTTGCAGGCGTTC. Residues: CASSEALQAF.

This chain joins TRBV7-9 and TRBJ2-1; D is possibly TRBD1 (5 bases). The CDR3 loop spans 13 amino acids. CDR1 and CDR2 (germline): SEHNR, FQNEAQ (reference sequence). V lost 4 bases, J lost 6 bases, and 10 bases lay in between. CDR3 in amino acids: CASSSGIVNEQFF. In DNA form, the CDR3 reads TGTGCCAGCAGCTCAGGGATTGTCAATGAGCAGTTCTTC.

J is TRBJ2-7 and V is TRBV18; possible D gene TRBD1, 5 bases. Germline V CDR1 and CDR2: KGHSH, LQKENI. V was cut by 3 bases and J by 3 bases, with 9 bases left in between. This CDR3 is built from 13 residues. The CDR3 region is CASSPRDSYEQYF. In DNA, the CDR3 is TGTGCCAGCTCACCCCGAGACAGCTACGAGCAGTACTTC.

The gene calls are TRBV28 and TRBJ2-1, with D perhaps TRBD2 (5 bases). V was clipped by 6 bases and J by 7 bases, with 19 bases between them. The CDR3 is 15 residues long. Germline CDR1 reads MDHEN; CDR2 reads SYDVKM. This CDR3 is CASRPLFRERNEQFF. For the CDR3, the DNA is TGTGCCAGCAGACCTCTCTTTCGGGAAAGGAATGAGCAGTTCTTC.

This chain uses TRBV6-5 with TRBJ2-3, with D hard to call. The CDR3 length is 15 residues. The V end was cut by 2 bases, the J end by 0 bases, with 9 bases between. CDR1 and CDR2 from the germline V gene are MNHEY and SVGAGI. CDR3 amino acids: CASSYRQASTDTQYF. CDR3 in DNA: TGTGCCAGCAGTTACAGGCAGGCCAGCACAGATACGCAGTATTTT.

The V call is TRBV7-6, the J call TRBJ2-3; 12 bases fit TRBD2. Germline assignment: CDR1 SGHVS and CDR2 FNYEAQ. The CDR3 is 17 amino acids. Trimming at V came to 5 bases and at J to 0 bases, leaving 6 bases not matched to a gene. CDR3 DNA sequence: TGTGCCAGCAGCCGATGGACTAGCGGGACTAGCACAGATACGCAGTATTTT. It translates to CASSRWTSGTSTDTQYF.

This clone was seen only once. The rearrangement links TRBV6-1 to TRBJ2-7; a possible D gene is TRBD2 (5 bases). In germline, CDR1 is MNHNS, CDR2 SASEGT. The CDR3 has 12 residues. V was clipped by 7 bases and J by 3 bases, with 10 bases between them. CDR3 nucleotides: TGTGCCAGCATGACCCGGGACTACGAGCAGTACTTC. Its protein product is CASMTRDYEQYF.

The chain couples TRBV7-9 to TRBJ1-2; D not resolved. CDR1 is SEHNR, CDR2 FQNEAQ, per germline (reference sequence). The length of the CDR3 is 14 residues. The V end was cut by 1 base, the J end by 5 bases, with 11 bases between. The CDR3 loop is CASSLVAGEYGYTF. CDR3 coding DNA: TGTGCCAGCAGCTTAGTGGCCGGGGAGTATGGCTACACCTTC.

The chain is built from TRBV7-3 and TRBJ2-2, with D unresolved. The germline V and J ends were trimmed by 5 bases and 1 base, with 8 bases remaining between them. This CDR3 has 14 residues. CDR1 and CDR2 from the germline V gene are SGHTA and FQGTGA. The CDR3 bases are TGTGCCAGCAGCCCCTACGGGAACACCGGGGAGCTGTTTTTT. It specifies CASSPYGNTGELFF.

The chain links TRBV20-1 to TRBJ2-1; D uncertain. Per germline, CDR1 DFQATT and CDR2 SNEGSKA (reference sequence). The CDR3 runs 11 residues. The V gene lost 6 bases and the J gene lost 7 bases, with 10 bases spanning the gap. The CDR3 is CSAPGENEQFF. The CDR3 nucleotides are TGCAGTGCCCCTGGTGAGAATGAGCAGTTCTTC.